Listed below are T cell receptor beta chains from one sample, sequenced in a study of beta chain features in type 1 diabetes. The method was immunoSEQ multiplex PCR; TCRdb's version includes in-frame clones alone and lacks a portion of them. The table lists about 650,000 clones, 9.5% to 15% of them singletons. The sequenced sample consisted of naive CD4+ T cells from blood. The source is a man aged 25-45 years with type 1 diabetes. The CDR3 runs from the conserved cysteine through the conserved F or W. Fields, in order: J gene, D gene, V gene, clone size, CDR3 protein, CDR3 DNA. A D gene is named only where the DNA matches it firmly. Clone size appears in some rows only: once, few, many, or a class for an expanded clone.

TRBJ2-6	TRBD1	TRBV7-9	NA	CASSKTGAGANVLTF	TGTGCCAGCAGTAAAACAGGGGCTGGGGCCAACGTCCTGACTTTC
TRBJ2-7	NA	TRBV7-2	few	CASSLTGQSSYEQYF	TGTGCCAGCAGCCTCACCGGGCAGTCGTCCTACGAGCAGTACTTC
TRBJ2-1	TRBD2	TRBV9	NA	CASSVGTSEYNEQFF	TGCGCCAGCAGCGTAGGGACTAGCGAATACAATGAGCAGTTCTTC
TRBJ2-3	TRBD2	TRBV5-4	NA	CASSPGGASGGRGRDTQYF	TGTGCCAGCAGCCCGGGAGGTGCTAGCGGGGGGCGCGGGAGGGATACGCAGTATTTT
TRBJ1-1	TRBD1	TRBV6-4	NA	CASSVILDRGLSEAFF	TGTGCCAGCAGTGTTATTTTGGACAGGGGGTTGTCTGAAGCTTTCTTT
TRBJ2-3	NA	TRBV5-1	NA	CASSLGDSTDTQYF	TGCGCCAGCAGCTTGGGGGACAGCACAGATACGCAGTATTTT
TRBJ2-5	NA	TRBV5-6	few	CASSLQAGETQYF	TGTGCCAGCAGCTTGCAGGCCGGAGAGACCCAGTACTTC
TRBJ2-5	NA	TRBV21-1	NA	CASSTGTSCPFETQYF	TGTGCCAGCAGCACCGGGACTAGCTGCCCTTTCGAGACCCAGTACTTC
TRBJ1-2	TRBD1	TRBV19	NA	CASIPGQRTNFGYTF	TGTGCCAGTATACCGGGACAGAGAACTAACTTTGGCTACACCTTC
TRBJ1-2	NA	TRBV2	NA	CASSEFGGGYTF	TGTGCCAGCAGTGAATTTGGAGGTGGCTACACCTTC
TRBJ2-2	NA	TRBV5-4	few	CASSSRGSGELFF	TGTGCCAGCAGCTCACGGGGTAGCGGGGAGCTGTTTTTT
TRBJ2-3	NA	TRBV4-3	few	CASTQGLAGDTQYF	TGCGCCAGCACCCAAGGGCTTGCCGGAGATACGCAGTATTTT
TRBJ1-4	NA	TRBV6-6	few	CASSQGFGGSHEKLFF	TGTGCCAGCAGTCAAGGTTTTGGGGGGAGCCATGAAAAACTGTTTTTT
TRBJ2-7	TRBD2	TRBV28	NA	CASTTSSGGGSYEQYF	TGTGCCAGCACCACAAGCTCGGGGGGAGGCTCCTACGAGCAGTACTTC
TRBJ2-5	NA	TRBV27	few	CASSLRREETQYF	TGTGCCAGCAGTTTACGGAGGGAAGAGACCCAGTACTTC
TRBJ1-6	TRBD1	TRBV7-6	NA	CASSYPGQGNSPLHF	TGTGCCAGCAGCTACCCGGGACAGGGGAATTCACCCCTCCACTTT
TRBJ1-5	NA	TRBV7-9	few	CASSLGQDNQPQHF	TGTGCCAGCAGCTTAGGGCAGGATAATCAGCCCCAGCATTTT
TRBJ2-6	TRBD1	TRBV27	NA	CASSLGTGRAGANVLTF	TGTGCCAGCAGTCTCGGGACAGGGAGAGCTGGGGCCAACGTCCTGACTTTC
TRBJ2-3	NA	TRBV18	few	CASSSSEGSTDTQYF	TGTGCCAGCTCATCCAGCGAGGGGAGCACAGATACGCAGTATTTT
TRBJ2-3	TRBD1	TRBV4-2	NA	CASSNSGGTGADTQYF	TGTGCCAGCAGCAACTCAGGGGGGACAGGGGCCGATACGCAGTATTTT
TRBJ1-5	NA	TRBV2	few	CASKPGARIYSNQPQHF	TGTGCCAGCAAGCCCGGAGCTAGGATTTATAGCAATCAGCCCCAGCATTTT
TRBJ2-5	TRBD1	TRBV15	NA	CATSRDRVSETQYF	TGTGCCACCAGCCGAGACAGGGTATCGGAGACCCAGTACTTC
TRBJ1-5	NA	TRBV6-1	NA	CASSGQVSSNQPQHF	TGTGCCAGCAGTGGACAGGTATCTAGCAATCAGCCCCAGCATTTT
TRBJ2-7	NA	TRBV30	few	CAWTPRRENEQYF	TGTGCCTGGACTCCCCGCAGGGAGAACGAGCAGTACTTC
TRBJ2-3	TRBD1	TRBV5-4	few	CASSLRRTGGYTQYF	TGTGCCAGCAGCTTGCGTAGGACAGGGGGGTATACGCAGTATTTT
TRBJ1-2	NA	TRBV30	few	CACRGYGYTF	TGTGCCTGTAGAGGGTATGGCTACACCTTC
TRBJ2-3	NA	TRBV6-5	NA	CASRGDGTDTQYF	TGTGCCAGCAGGGGAGACGGAACAGATACGCAGTATTTT
TRBJ1-2	TRBD1	TRBV27	NA	CASSLSGRGPTNYGYTF	TGTGCCAGCAGTTTATCGGGCAGGGGGCCCACTAACTATGGCTACACCTTC
TRBJ1-5	TRBD1	TRBV9	NA	CASSLGTGTINQPQHF	TGTGCCAGCAGTCTCGGGACAGGGACAATCAATCAGCCCCAGCATTTT
TRBJ1-1	NA	TRBV7-9	NA	CASSSQDVGHFF	TGTGCCAGCAGCTCCCAGGATGTCGGGCATTTCTTT
TRBJ2-7	NA	TRBV7-6	few	CASSPADNSYEQYF	TGTGCCAGCAGCCCAGCAGATAACTCCTACGAGCAGTACTTC
TRBJ2-7	NA	TRBV11-2	few	CASSLPVGVGEQYF	TGTGCCAGCAGCCTCCCGGTCGGGGTAGGCGAGCAGTACTTC
TRBJ2-1	TRBD2	TRBV7-6	NA	CASSLAGTSGGSVGEQFF	TGTGCCAGCAGCTTAGCGGGGACTAGCGGGGGAAGTGTTGGTGAGCAGTTCTTC
TRBJ2-5	NA	TRBV6-1	few	CASRQGETQYF	TGTGCCAGCAGACAGGGAGAGACCCAGTACTTC
TRBJ2-5	NA	TRBV4-3	few	CASSQSPGPVPEETQYF	TGCGCCAGCAGCCAGTCGCCGGGGCCAGTACCCGAAGAGACCCAGTACTTC
TRBJ2-3	NA	TRBV6-5	NA	CASSSYSSTDTQYF	TGTGCCAGCAGCTCTTATTCTAGCACAGATACGCAGTATTTT
TRBJ1-1	NA	TRBV7-2	NA	CASSLGQGTEAFF	TGTGCCAGCAGCTTAGGGCAGGGGACTGAAGCTTTCTTT
TRBJ1-4	TRBD1	TRBV7-9	few	CASSARGLGNEKLFF	TGTGCCAGCAGCGCCAGGGGGCTCGGTAATGAAAAACTGTTTTTT
TRBJ1-2	TRBD1	TRBV27	once	CASKPFRQGGNYGYTF	TGTGCCAGCAAACCCTTCCGACAGGGAGGGAACTATGGCTACACCTTC
TRBJ2-7	NA	TRBV29-1	few	CSARPGTGYEQYF	TGCAGCGCCCGACCCGGGACGGGTTACGAGCAGTACTTC
TRBJ1-1	TRBD1	TRBV6-1	NA	CASSQPGQSNTEAFF	TGTGCCAGCAGTCAACCGGGACAGAGCAACACTGAAGCTTTCTTT
TRBJ2-3	NA	TRBV7-3	few	CASSLTGTGTDTQYF	TGTGCCAGCAGCTTGACAGGGACTGGCACAGATACGCAGTATTTT
TRBJ2-5	TRBD2	TRBV7-2	few	CASSPAGHRETQYF	TGTGCCAGCAGCCCAGCGGGGCACCGAGAGACCCAGTACTTC
TRBJ1-6	TRBD1	TRBV19	NA	CASSRDRGMGNSPLHF	TGTGCCAGTAGTAGGGACAGGGGGATGGGAAATTCACCCCTCCACTTT
TRBJ2-7	TRBD2	TRBV29-1	NA	CSVGPGLAGYEQYF	TGCAGCGTGGGGCCGGGACTAGCGGGCTACGAGCAGTACTTC
TRBJ2-2	TRBD1	TRBV7-8	few	CASINRGLTNTGELFF	TGTGCCAGCATTAACAGGGGCCTAACGAACACCGGGGAGCTGTTTTTT
TRBJ2-1	TRBD2	TRBV7-2	NA	CASKLRRLAGEDEQFF	TGTGCCAGCAAGCTTAGAAGACTAGCGGGGGAGGATGAGCAGTTCTTC
TRBJ1-1	NA	TRBV7-2	few	CASSLMDTEAFF	TGTGCCAGCAGCTTAATGGACACTGAAGCTTTCTTT
TRBJ2-7	NA	TRBV5-1	few	CASSLVSAESSSYEQYF	TGCGCCAGCAGCTTGGTATCCGCCGAGTCTTCCTCCTACGAGCAGTACTTC
TRBJ1-1	NA	TRBV5-1	few	CASSTQPNTEAFF	TGCGCCAGCAGCACGCAGCCCAACACTGAAGCTTTCTTT
TRBJ2-3	NA	TRBV5-1	NA	CASSFPGTGFTDTQYF	TGCGCCAGCAGCTTTCCGGGGACCGGATTCACAGATACGCAGTATTTT
TRBJ1-2	NA	TRBV29-1	NA	CSVALESGDWYGYTF	TGCAGCGTCGCCCTAGAGAGCGGGGATTGGTATGGCTACACCTTC
TRBJ2-7	NA	TRBV28	NA	CASSLGTYEQYF	TGTGCCAGCAGCCTGGGGACGTACGAGCAGTACTTC
TRBJ1-6	NA	TRBV2	few	CASSPQGGGNSPLHF	TGTGCCAGCAGTCCTCAAGGAGGGGGGAATTCACCCCTCCACTTT
TRBJ1-2	NA	TRBV4-3	few	CASSQADSNYGYTF	TGCGCCAGCAGCCAGGCTGACTCAAACTATGGCTACACCTTC
TRBJ2-1	NA	TRBV6-1	few	CASSDRDEQFF	TGTGCCAGCAGTGATAGGGATGAGCAGTTCTTC
TRBJ2-2	TRBD2	TRBV28	few	CASSVKRGPNTGELFF	TGTGCCAGCAGTGTCAAGCGGGGGCCTAACACCGGGGAGCTGTTTTTT
TRBJ1-6	TRBD1	TRBV19	NA	CASTPDRAHSPLHF	TGTGCCAGTACTCCGGACAGGGCCCACTCACCCCTCCACTTT
TRBJ1-2	TRBD1	TRBV18	few	CASSPQTGTNYGYTF	TGTGCCAGCTCACCACAGACAGGGACTAACTATGGCTACACCTTC
TRBJ2-5	TRBD1	TRBV4-2	NA	CASSQTDRVVETQYF	TGTGCCAGCAGCCAAACTGACAGGGTGGTAGAGACCCAGTACTTC